Listed here are 13 T cell receptor beta chains from one sample, sequenced in a study of blood T cell repertoires in COVID-19. Clones were sequenced by immunoSEQ multiplex PCR, and TCRdb holds only the in-frame ones, with some missing. The repertoire holds around 140,000 clones, with approximately 78% as singletons. The specimen sequenced was PBMCs or T cells enriched from blood (not recorded which). The receptors shown here come from a woman aged 50 to 60 who had recovered from COVID-19.

The rearrangement uses TRBV4-1 and TRBJ1-1, with D possibly being TRBD1 (5 bases). The CDR3 has 13 residues. Trimming shortened V by 10 bases and J by 0 bases, and 12 bases separated the two germline ends. CDR1 and CDR2 (germline): MGHRA, YSYEKL. CDR3: CATRSRVNTEAFF. Here the CDR3 DNA reads TGCGCCACGCGTTCCAGGGTGAACACTGAAGCTTTCTTT.

The rearrangement uses TRBV29-1 and TRBJ1-1; TRBD1 agrees at 7 bases. V shed 7 bases, J shed 2 bases, and the junction held 7 bases outside the gene matches. The germline gives CDR1 SQVTM, CDR2 ANQGSEA. The CDR3 length is 13 residues. The CDR3: CSAMTGTNTEAFF. Here the CDR3 DNA reads TGCAGCGCCATGACAGGGACCAACACTGAAGCTTTCTTT.

The rearrangement joins TRBV28 to TRBJ1-1, with a tentative D call TRBD1 (5 bases). This CDR3 region has 13 residues. Trimming removed 8 bases from V and 10 bases from J, with 20 bases in between. The germline CDR1 and CDR2 sequences are MDHEN and SYDVKM. Here the CDR3 DNA reads TGTGCCAGCCGCTATGCAGGGCAACCCGGAGCTTTCTTT. Translated: CASRYAGQPGAFF.

This clone was picked up a small number of times. This same CDR3 is encoded by further DNA sequences in the sample. The rearrangement uses TRBV2 and TRBJ2-7; no firm D call. Looked up from germline, CDR1 is SNHLY and CDR2 is FYNNEI. The CDR3 has 10 amino acids. The germline V and J ends were trimmed by 5 bases and 4 bases, with 3 bases remaining between them. Written as DNA, the CDR3 is TGTGCCAGCAGTCTATACGAGCAGTACTTC. As protein: CASSLYEQYF.

This clone was seen only once. This rearrangement joins TRBV19 to TRBJ1-1; maybe TRBD1 (6 bases). With 5 bases removed from V and 7 bases from J, the gap between germline ends came to 17 bases. Germline CDR1 is LNHDA and CDR2 is SQIVND (reference sequence). The CDR3 runs 14 residues. This CDR3 reads CASSGTIFRGEAFF. CDR3 nucleotide sequence: TGTGCCAGTAGTGGGACGATTTTCAGGGGTGAAGCTTTCTTT.

The V and J genes are TRBV4-2 and TRBJ1-1, with D possibly matching TRBD1 (6 bases). Germline V CDR1 and CDR2: LGHNA, YNFKEQ. Trimming removed 0 bases from V and 0 bases from J, with 8 bases in between. CDR3 length equals 15 residues. The DNA for the CDR3 is TGTGCCAGCAGCCAAGAAGGGGGTATGAACACTGAAGCTTTCTTT. Protein: CASSQEGGMNTEAFF.

The chain employs TRBV29-1 and TRBJ2-3; weak D call: TRBD1 (6 bases). Germline CDR1 is SQVTM and CDR2 is ANQGSEA. The CDR3 totals 13 residues. The ends were cut back, 3 bases at V and 2 bases at J, with 9 bases in the middle. In DNA, the CDR3 is TGCAGCGTTGACGAGGGACACACAGATACGCAGTATTTT. It is translated as CSVDEGHTDTQYF.

This clone was seen ten or more times. The J gene is TRBJ1-6, the V gene TRBV2, with TRBD1 matching 9 bases. Germline V gene data show CDR1 as SNHLY and CDR2 as FYNNEI. This CDR3 comprises 13 residues. Trimming at V came to 9 bases and at J to 10 bases, leaving 7 bases not matched to a gene. CDR3 in DNA: TGTGCCAGGGGGGGGACAGGGCCGTCACCCCTCCACTTT. It encodes CARGGTGPSPLHF. The full variable domain, completed using reference TRBV2 and TRBJ1-6, is EPEVTQTPSHQVTQMGQEVILRCVPISNHLYFYWYRQILGQKVEFLVSFYNNEISEKSEIFDDQFSVERPDGSNFTLKIRSTKLEDSAMYFCARGGTGPSPLHFGNGTRLTVT.

The chain is built from TRBV5-1 and TRBJ1-5; D is ambiguous. This CDR3 contains 18 residues. V lost 0 bases to trimming and J lost 2 bases, with 18 bases between them. CDR1 is SGHRS, CDR2 YFSETQ, per germline. Here the CDR3 reads CASSLGEGYILGNQPQHF. As DNA, the CDR3 is TGCGCCAGCAGCTTGGGGGAGGGTTATATTTTAGGCAATCAGCCCCAGCATTTT.

The V call is TRBV7-3, the J call TRBJ1-2; D not resolved. The CDR3 length is 15 residues. The germline gives CDR1 SGHTA, CDR2 FQGTGA. V lost 0 bases to trimming and J lost 0 bases, with 8 bases between them. This chain's CDR3 is CASSLTAISNYGYTF. DNA of the CDR3: TGTGCCAGCAGCTTAACAGCTATCTCTAACTATGGCTACACCTTC.

The J gene is TRBJ2-1, the V gene TRBV5-4, with TRBD2 matching 7 bases. Germline V gene sequence: CDR1 SGHNT, CDR2 YYREEE (reference sequence). The CDR3 contains 14 residues. V shed 5 bases and J 6 bases; nucleotides not matched to a gene: 8. The CDR3 region has the DNA TGTGCCAGCAGTGGGGGGGGAACGGGCAATGAGCAGTTCTTC. This encodes CASSGGGTGNEQFF. Combining the CDR3 with reference TRBV5-4 and TRBJ2-1 gives the whole variable domain ETGVTQSPTHLIKTRGQQVTLRCSSQSGHNTVSWYQQALGQGPQFIFQYYREEENGRGNFPPRFSGLQFPNYSSELNVNALELDDSALYLCASSGGGTGNEQFFGPGTRLTVL.

Only a few counts were recorded for this clone. The rearrangement joins TRBV7-7 to TRBJ2-5; 10 bases map to TRBD2. The CDR3 has 15 residues. V dropped 5 bases and J dropped 1; count of bases not matched to a gene: 4. Germline V gene sequence: CDR1 SSHAT, CDR2 FNYEAQ (reference sequence). The CDR3 protein is CASSPSGGGQETQYF. CDR3 bases: TGTGCCAGCAGCCCCAGCGGGGGGGGCCAAGAGACCCAGTACTTC.

The chain uses TRBV7-9 and TRBJ2-2; maybe TRBD1 (5 bases). The CDR3 runs to 16 residues. Germline values: CDR1 SEHNR, CDR2 FQNEAQ (reference sequence). Trimming pared 5 bases from V and 0 bases from J, leaving 13 bases between. The CDR3 sequence is CASSPRQSSNTGELFF. DNA of the CDR3: TGTGCCAGCAGCCCCCGACAGAGTTCGAACACCGGGGAGCTGTTTTTT. Full variable domain (remainder filled in from reference TRBV7-9 and TRBJ2-2): DTGVSQNPRHKITKRGQNVTFRCDPISEHNRLYWYRQTLGQGPEFLTYFQNEAQLEKSRLLSDRFSAERPKGSFSTLEIQRTEQGDSAMYLCASSPRQSSNTGELFFGEGSRLTVL.